The T cell receptor (beta chain) under discussion was sequenced for a study of shared clonotypes between healthy human individuals. The data were produced by immunoSEQ multiplex PCR, yet TCRdb's version contains in-frame clones alone and is incomplete. The table has about 490,000 clones, 70% to 85% seen once. The germline V gene has CDR1 SNHLY and CDR2 FYNNEI. V lost 8 bases, J lost 3 bases, and 11 bases lay in between. There are 12 residues in the CDR3. All of the donors resided in Nashville, Tennessee, and each was a Caucasian adult. In this sample, this clone turned up once. The origin of this receptor is a woman between 40 and 50 years old in good health. Some clones in this sample may be carry-over from other donors' samples. The sequencing sample was made of PBMCs. The chain is built from TRBV2 and TRBJ2-7, with D maybe TRBD1 (5 bases). CDR3: CASDRTRYEQYF. In DNA, the CDR3 is TGTGCCAGCGACAGAACCCGCTACGAGCAGTACTTC. The whole variable domain, filled in from reference TRBV2 and TRBJ2-7, reads EPEVTQTPSHQVTQMGQEVILRCVPISNHLYFYWYRQILGQKVEFLVSFYNNEISEKSEIFDDQFSVERPDGSNFTLKIRSTKLEDSAMYFCASDRTRYEQYFGPGTRLTVT.